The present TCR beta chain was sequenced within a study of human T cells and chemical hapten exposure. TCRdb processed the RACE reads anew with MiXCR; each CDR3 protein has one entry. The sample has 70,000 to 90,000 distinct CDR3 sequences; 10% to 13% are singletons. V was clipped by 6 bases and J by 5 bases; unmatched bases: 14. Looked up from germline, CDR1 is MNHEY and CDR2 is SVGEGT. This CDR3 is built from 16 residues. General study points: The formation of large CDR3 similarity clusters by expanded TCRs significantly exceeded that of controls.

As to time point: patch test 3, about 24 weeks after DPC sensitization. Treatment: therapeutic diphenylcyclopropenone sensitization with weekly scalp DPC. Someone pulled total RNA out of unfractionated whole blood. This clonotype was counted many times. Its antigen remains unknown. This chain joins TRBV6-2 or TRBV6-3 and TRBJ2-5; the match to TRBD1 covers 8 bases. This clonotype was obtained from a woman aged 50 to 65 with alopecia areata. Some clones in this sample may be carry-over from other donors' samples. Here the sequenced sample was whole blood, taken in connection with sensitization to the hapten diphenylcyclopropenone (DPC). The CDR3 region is CASSLDRAARGETQYF. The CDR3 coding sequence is TGTGCCAGCAGCCTGGACAGGGCCGCCCGAGGGGAGACCCAGTACTTC.